This is a list of T cell receptor beta chains from one sample in a study of early T cells in non-severe SARS-CoV-2 infection. MiXCR, applied by TCRdb to the 5' RACE reads, yields one record per CDR3 protein. The data contain about 61,000 distinct CDR3 sequences, 10% to 13% of them singletons. The sample was whole blood. These receptor sequences come from an adult who was a healthcare worker with PCR-confirmed SARS-CoV-2 infection or an uninfected control (not recorded which). Each CDR3 is given with its conserved first and last residue. D genes are given only for firm matches. Where a row states a size, it is once, few, many or the class of an expanded clone; other rows omit it.

d_call: -; v_call: TRBV3-1; clone_size: many; j_call: TRBJ1-1; cdr3_aa: CASSQVLQGNTEAFF; cdr3_nt: TGTGCCAGCAGCCAAGTATTACAGGGGAACACTGAAGCTTTCTTT
d_call: TRBD1; v_call: TRBV7-9; clone_size: many; j_call: TRBJ1-1; cdr3_aa: CASSLGQGMNTEAFF; cdr3_nt: TGTGCCAGCAGCTTGGGACAGGGAATGAACACTGAAGCTTTCTTT
d_call: TRBD2; v_call: TRBV10-3; clone_size: many; j_call: TRBJ2-5; cdr3_aa: CAISPSGGQTQYF; cdr3_nt: TGTGCCATCAGTCCTAGCGGGGGTCAGACCCAGTACTTC
d_call: TRBD1; v_call: TRBV15; clone_size: many; j_call: TRBJ1-4; cdr3_aa: CATSRVGTGREKLFF; cdr3_nt: TGTGCCACCAGCAGAGTCGGGACAGGGCGCGAAAAACTGTTTTTT
d_call: -; v_call: TRBV6-1; clone_size: many; j_call: TRBJ1-2; cdr3_aa: CAREDRWNGYTF; cdr3_nt: TGTGCCAGGGAGGACAGATGGAATGGCTACACCTTC
d_call: -; v_call: TRBV7-9; clone_size: -; j_call: TRBJ2-3; cdr3_aa: CASSFPLSTDTQYF; cdr3_nt: TGTGCCAGCAGCTTCCCCCTCAGCACAGATACGCAGTATTTT
d_call: -; v_call: TRBV30; clone_size: -; j_call: TRBJ1-2; cdr3_aa: CAWSPGTYGYTF; cdr3_nt: TGTGCCTGGAGCCCGGGGACGTATGGCTACACCTTC
d_call: -; v_call: TRBV5-1; clone_size: -; j_call: TRBJ2-2; cdr3_aa: CATAGRQNTGELFF; cdr3_nt: TGCGCCACCGCTGGGCGACAGAACACCGGGGAGCTGTTTTTT
d_call: TRBD1; v_call: TRBV13; clone_size: many; j_call: TRBJ1-2; cdr3_aa: CASSLFAGGADYGYTF; cdr3_nt: TGTGCCAGCAGCTTATTCGCAGGGGGCGCTGACTATGGCTACACCTTC
d_call: TRBD2; v_call: TRBV20-1; clone_size: -; j_call: TRBJ2-4; cdr3_aa: CSARGAAGLENIQYF; cdr3_nt: TGCAGTGCTAGAGGGGCAGCGGGGTTGGAAAACATTCAGTACTTC
d_call: TRBD1; v_call: TRBV29-1; clone_size: -; j_call: TRBJ2-2; cdr3_aa: CSVGPGQENTGELFF; cdr3_nt: TGCAGCGTTGGCCCAGGACAGGAGAACACCGGGGAGCTGTTTTTT
d_call: TRBD2; v_call: TRBV6-2/TRBV6-3; clone_size: many; j_call: TRBJ2-1; cdr3_aa: CASSYLAGGPYNEQFF; cdr3_nt: TGTGCCAGCAGTTACCTAGCGGGGGGGCCTTATAATGAGCAGTTCTTC
d_call: TRBD1; v_call: TRBV7-2; clone_size: few; j_call: TRBJ2-3; cdr3_aa: CASSSTGGITDTQYF; cdr3_nt: TGTGCCAGCAGCTCCACAGGGGGGATCACAGATACGCAGTATTTT
d_call: -; v_call: TRBV12-3/TRBV12-4; clone_size: many; j_call: TRBJ2-7; cdr3_aa: CASSGSSYEQYF; cdr3_nt: TGTGCCAGCAGTGGAAGCTCCTACGAGCAGTACTTC
d_call: TRBD2; v_call: TRBV3-1; clone_size: many; j_call: TRBJ2-2; cdr3_aa: CASSQLLAGGPTGELFF; cdr3_nt: TGTGCCAGCAGCCAACTCTTAGCGGGGGGGCCCACCGGGGAGCTGTTTTTT
d_call: TRBD1; v_call: TRBV6-6; clone_size: -; j_call: TRBJ1-1; cdr3_aa: CASSTLWTGLMNTEAFF; cdr3_nt: TGTGCCAGCAGCACTCTCTGGACAGGCCTGATGAACACTGAAGCTTTCTTT
d_call: -; v_call: TRBV12-3/TRBV12-4; clone_size: few; j_call: TRBJ1-6; cdr3_aa: CASSFGGYNSPLHF; cdr3_nt: TGTGCCAGCAGTTTTGGGGGTTACAATTCACCCCTCCACTTT
d_call: -; v_call: TRBV5-1; clone_size: -; j_call: TRBJ2-6; cdr3_aa: CASRTSAGANVLTF; cdr3_nt: TGCGCCAGCAGGACAAGTGCTGGGGCCAACGTCCTGACTTTC
d_call: TRBD1; v_call: TRBV20-1; clone_size: many; j_call: TRBJ1-3; cdr3_aa: CSAEPGGSGNTIYF; cdr3_nt: TGCAGTGCCGAACCAGGGGGCTCTGGAAACACCATATATTTT
d_call: -; v_call: TRBV9; clone_size: -; j_call: TRBJ2-3; cdr3_aa: CASSPHGGRADTQYF; cdr3_nt: TGTGCCAGCAGCCCCCATGGGGGGCGGGCAGATACGCAGTATTTT
d_call: -; v_call: TRBV20-1; clone_size: many; j_call: TRBJ1-2; cdr3_aa: CSASGRGYGYTF; cdr3_nt: TGCAGTGCTAGTGGCAGGGGCTATGGCTACACCTTC
d_call: -; v_call: TRBV5-1; clone_size: -; j_call: TRBJ1-1; cdr3_aa: CASSLWEVNTEAFF; cdr3_nt: TGCGCCAGCAGCTTGTGGGAAGTGAACACTGAAGCTTTCTTT
d_call: -; v_call: TRBV29-1; clone_size: -; j_call: TRBJ1-1; cdr3_aa: CSALKGRMNTEAFF; cdr3_nt: TGCAGCGCCCTCAAAGGACGGATGAACACTGAAGCTTTCTTT
d_call: TRBD1; v_call: TRBV7-9; clone_size: -; j_call: TRBJ2-5; cdr3_aa: CASSPGQGDMETQYF; cdr3_nt: TGTGCCAGCAGCCCAGGACAGGGTGATATGGAGACCCAGTACTTC
d_call: TRBD1; v_call: TRBV6-4; clone_size: -; j_call: TRBJ1-6; cdr3_aa: CASSPQGADNSPLHF; cdr3_nt: TGTGCCAGCAGCCCACAGGGGGCGGATAATTCACCCCTCCACTTT
d_call: TRBD1; v_call: TRBV29-1; clone_size: few; j_call: TRBJ2-1; cdr3_aa: CSVADREQFF; cdr3_nt: TGCAGCGTTGCGGACAGGGAGCAGTTCTTC
d_call: -; v_call: TRBV10-2; clone_size: many; j_call: TRBJ1-1; cdr3_aa: CASSESPDREAFF; cdr3_nt: TGCGCCAGCAGTGAGTCCCCCGACAGGGAAGCTTTCTTT
d_call: TRBD1; v_call: TRBV27; clone_size: many; j_call: TRBJ2-5; cdr3_aa: CASSPQQGGRETQYF; cdr3_nt: TGTGCCAGCAGTCCACAACAGGGGGGCAGAGAGACCCAGTACTTC
d_call: -; v_call: TRBV5-1; clone_size: many; j_call: TRBJ2-5; cdr3_aa: CASSATGMGQETQYF; cdr3_nt: TGCGCCAGCAGCGCTACAGGGATGGGTCAAGAGACCCAGTACTTC
d_call: -; v_call: TRBV2; clone_size: many; j_call: TRBJ1-1; cdr3_aa: CASSAQLPMNTEAFF; cdr3_nt: TGTGCCAGCAGTGCCCAACTACCCATGAACACTGAAGCTTTCTTT
d_call: -; v_call: TRBV3-1; clone_size: many; j_call: TRBJ1-6; cdr3_aa: CASSQDQAGSNSPLHF; cdr3_nt: TGTGCCAGCAGCCAAGATCAGGCGGGAAGTAATTCACCCCTCCACTTT
d_call: -; v_call: TRBV10-3; clone_size: few; j_call: TRBJ1-5; cdr3_aa: CAISESWSLRNQPQHF; cdr3_nt: TGTGCCATCAGTGAGTCTTGGAGTCTCCGCAATCAGCCCCAGCATTTT
d_call: -; v_call: TRBV12-5; clone_size: few; j_call: TRBJ2-3; cdr3_aa: CASGSRLDITDTQYF; cdr3_nt: TGTGCTAGTGGTTCTCGACTAGACATCACAGATACGCAGTATTTT
d_call: TRBD2; v_call: TRBV7-9; clone_size: many; j_call: TRBJ2-5; cdr3_aa: CASSLRTPGLAAQETQYF; cdr3_nt: TGTGCCAGCAGCTTACGAACACCGGGACTAGCGGCCCAAGAGACCCAGTACTTC
d_call: -; v_call: TRBV2; clone_size: few; j_call: TRBJ1-1; cdr3_aa: CASSVGLLTEAFF; cdr3_nt: TGTGCCAGCAGTGTGGGGCTCCTGACTGAAGCTTTCTTT
d_call: -; v_call: TRBV6-4; clone_size: few; j_call: TRBJ2-1; cdr3_aa: CASSDSIKVPYNEQFF; cdr3_nt: TGTGCCAGCAGTGACTCGATCAAAGTCCCTTACAATGAGCAGTTCTTC
d_call: -; v_call: TRBV28; clone_size: -; j_call: TRBJ1-3; cdr3_aa: CASSPDSSGNTIYF; cdr3_nt: TGTGCCAGCAGCCCAGACAGCTCTGGAAACACCATATATTTT
d_call: -; v_call: TRBV6-5; clone_size: -; j_call: TRBJ1-1; cdr3_aa: CASSYSKVRHPNTEAFF; cdr3_nt: TGTGCCAGCAGTTACTCGAAAGTGCGACACCCGAACACTGAAGCTTTCTTT
d_call: -; v_call: TRBV4-3; clone_size: many; j_call: TRBJ2-1; cdr3_aa: CASSQEGNDIAYNEQFF; cdr3_nt: TGCGCCAGCAGCCAAGAGGGGAACGACATTGCCTACAATGAGCAGTTCTTC
d_call: TRBD1; v_call: TRBV6-6; clone_size: many; j_call: TRBJ2-7; cdr3_aa: CASRSGTVVYEQYF; cdr3_nt: TGTGCCAGCAGGTCCGGGACAGTGGTGTACGAGCAGTACTTC
d_call: -; v_call: TRBV5-1; clone_size: few; j_call: TRBJ1-3; cdr3_aa: CASSERASTRISGNTIYF; cdr3_nt: TGCGCCAGCAGCGAGAGGGCGTCCACCCGGATCTCTGGAAACACCATATATTTT
d_call: -; v_call: TRBV14; clone_size: many; j_call: TRBJ1-2; cdr3_aa: CASSPGHIYGYTF; cdr3_nt: TGTGCCAGCAGCCCGGGACATATCTATGGCTACACCTTC
d_call: TRBD1; v_call: TRBV29-1; clone_size: -; j_call: TRBJ1-2; cdr3_aa: CSATTGPYNYGYTF; cdr3_nt: TGCAGCGCTACGACAGGGCCCTATAACTATGGCTACACCTTC
d_call: -; v_call: TRBV12-5; clone_size: many; j_call: TRBJ2-1; cdr3_aa: CASGPPTDEQFF; cdr3_nt: TGTGCTAGTGGCCCGCCTACGGATGAGCAGTTCTTC
d_call: -; v_call: TRBV3-1; clone_size: many; j_call: TRBJ1-2; cdr3_aa: CASSLTGLGVNYGYTF; cdr3_nt: TGTGCCAGCAGCCTAACCGGCCTGGGGGTGAACTATGGCTACACCTTC
d_call: -; v_call: TRBV27; clone_size: -; j_call: TRBJ1-1; cdr3_aa: CASSLSLGGQREAFF; cdr3_nt: TGTGCCAGCAGTTTATCGCTGGGTGGGCAGCGCGAAGCTTTCTTT
d_call: -; v_call: TRBV19; clone_size: many; j_call: TRBJ1-2; cdr3_aa: CASSIDQEGLYYGYTF; cdr3_nt: TGTGCCAGTAGTATAGATCAGGAGGGGCTCTACTATGGCTACACCTTC
d_call: -; v_call: TRBV29-1; clone_size: many; j_call: TRBJ2-7; cdr3_aa: CSVFEPSYEQYF; cdr3_nt: TGCAGCGTTTTCGAACCCTCCTACGAGCAGTACTTC
d_call: -; v_call: TRBV20-1; clone_size: many; j_call: TRBJ2-1; cdr3_aa: CSARDVVHEQFF; cdr3_nt: TGCAGTGCTAGAGATGTTGTTCATGAGCAGTTCTTC
d_call: -; v_call: TRBV7-9; clone_size: -; j_call: TRBJ2-3; cdr3_aa: CASRGPTRTHTDTQYF; cdr3_nt: TGTGCCAGCAGAGGTCCCACTCGAACACACACAGATACGCAGTATTTT
d_call: -; v_call: TRBV19; clone_size: many; j_call: TRBJ1-5; cdr3_aa: CASSRLGDQPQHF; cdr3_nt: TGTGCCAGTAGCCGCCTGGGGGATCAGCCCCAGCATTTT